Each of the 7 T cell receptor beta chains below was sequenced from the same sample in a study of blood T cell repertoires in COVID-19 (dated by TCRdb to 2020 to 2022). Library preparation used the immunoSEQ multiplex PCR assay. The immuneACCESS repertoire file appears here via TCRdb, limited to in-frame rearrangements. These files lack a portion of the clones; in checked studies, under half of the deficit traces to unresolved V genes, and the cause of the others is not known. For this sample the table gives about 33,000 clones, of which around 85% were detected only once. The top ten hold 7.3% of the sample. The sample consisted of peripheral blood. These receptors originate from a human donor in a cohort sampled during active COVID-19.

The chain joins TRBV2 to TRBJ2-7, with 12 bases identical to TRBD1. J gave up 6 bases and V 2 bases, and 5 bases lay outside the gene matches. From germline, CDR1 is SNHLY and CDR2 FYNNEI. The CDR3 loop spans 15 amino acids. This CDR3 is CASSERGQGAGEQYF. The CDR3 DNA follows: TGTGCCAGCAGTGAAAGGGGACAGGGGGCTGGCGAGCAGTACTTC.

The chain joins TRBV6-2 or TRBV6-3 to TRBJ1-6; D gene uncertain. Germline V gives CDR1 MNHEY, CDR2 SVGEGT. The CDR3 has 17 residues. Trimming left V 6 bases short and J 0 bases short, with 15 bases between. CDR3 amino acids: CASSPRSPSSYNSPLHF. In DNA form, the CDR3 reads TGTGCCAGCAGCCCTCGGTCCCCGAGCTCCTATAATTCACCCCTCCACTTT.

This sequence joins TRBV6-5 and TRBJ2-7; TRBD1 matches at 8 bases. J was trimmed by 6 bases and V by 2 bases; bases with no gene match: 12. The CDR3 is 16 residues long. Per the germline V gene, CDR1 is MNHEY and CDR2 is SVGAGI. The DNA of the CDR3 is TGTGCCAGCAGTTACGCCTCAGGGGGCCTGCGGGCCGAGCAGTACTTC. Translation gives CASSYASGGLRAEQYF.

V usage is TRBV7-8 and J usage is TRBJ2-7, with TRBD2 as a possible D gene (5 bases). CDR3 length: 14 residues. The germline CDR1 and CDR2 sequences are SGHVS and FQNEAQ. Between the trimmed V and J ends, which lost 3 bases and 3 bases, there was a span of 12 bases. CDR3: CASSLERGIYEQYF. CDR3 in DNA: TGTGCCAGCAGCTTGGAACGGGGAATCTACGAGCAGTACTTC.

The sample holds one count of this clone. The chain employs TRBV12-5 and TRBJ2-5; D possibly corresponds to TRBD2 (6 bases). The CDR3 is 13 amino acids. With 4 bases removed from V and 5 bases from J, the gap between germline ends came to 11 bases. Germline V gene sequence: CDR1 LGHNT, CDR2 FRNRAP. CDR3 residues: CASGSEGWETQYF. CDR3 coding DNA: TGTGCTAGTGGTTCGGAGGGGTGGGAGACCCAGTACTTC.

The V and J genes are TRBV6-6 and TRBJ2-5, with 8 bases identical to TRBD2. Losses at the gene ends were 4 bases for V and 1 base for J; bases not matched to a gene: 5. This CDR3 is built from 15 residues. Germline assignment: CDR1 MNHNY and CDR2 SVGAGI (reference sequence). This chain's CDR3 is CASSFLAGIQETQYF. The DNA for the CDR3 is TGTGCCAGCAGTTTCCTAGCGGGCATCCAAGAGACCCAGTACTTC.

The chain uses TRBV13 and TRBJ2-1; 10 positions agree with TRBD2. With V trimmed by 6 bases and J by 13 bases, 6 bases remained unmatched. CDR1 is PRHDT, CDR2 FYEKMQ, per germline (reference sequence). The CDR3 loop spans 12 amino acids. The DNA of the CDR3 is TGTGCCAGCAGTATACTAGCGGGAATACAGTTCTTC. As protein: CASSILAGIQFF.